This record looks at one T cell receptor beta chain sequence and its context. Its antigen is unknown. The entry originates in a study of cytomegalovirus exposure and HLA in healthy donors. Study-level results: The listing of 150 to 200 TCR beta chains classed them as cytomegalovirus-associated. Most TCR sequences were rare, but some public TCRs occurred in many donors.

The PCR was carried out with 60 Vbeta primers and 13 Jbeta primers. The repertoire was sequenced with immunoSEQ multiplex PCR; TCRdb's copy has only in-frame clones and lacks some. Among 100,000 to 150,000 clones listed, more than 60% were seen once. Germline CDR1 is MGHRA and CDR2 is YSYEKL. The CDR3 contains 21 residues. Germline trimming cut 0 bases from V and 7 bases from J; bases unmatched to any gene: 16. Sequencing was performed on PBMCs. This clonotype originated in a woman aged 18-29 years in good health and CMV-seronegative. The rearrangement links TRBV4-1 to TRBJ2-2; 14 bases match TRBD2. CDR3 sequence reads: CASSQEGGTSGRGWEVGELFF. CDR3 DNA: TGCGCCAGCAGCCAAGAAGGAGGGACTAGCGGGAGAGGATGGGAAGTCGGGGAGCTGTTTTTT.